The present T cell receptor (beta chain) was sequenced within a study of CD8 T cells in Susac syndrome. CDR3 size: 14 residues. Trimming pared 3 bases from V and 1 base from J, leaving 10 bases between. Germline-derived CDR1 and CDR2 are SGHRS and YFSETQ. On this clonotype: As yet, its antigen is unknown.

Study-wide findings and caveats: A relatively small number of individuals underwent TCR sequencing and HLA analysis.

Random hexamers served to reverse transcribe roughly 0.45 to 1 ug RNA. TCR beta CDR3 was amplified by immunoSEQ multiplex PCR. This amplification extended across 54 Vbeta and 13 Jbeta segments. From the immunoSEQ multiplex PCR reads, TCRdb called clonotypes with MiXCR, one entry per CDR3 protein. The sample records 160,000 or so distinct CDR3 sequences, under 95% being singletons. Sequencing of TCR beta, carried out with a high-throughput approach, was applied to CD8+ and CD4+ T cells from the blood. TEMRA cells underwent FACS enrichment and CD8+ and CD4+ T cells underwent negative isolation. The V gene is TRBV5-1, the J gene TRBJ2-5; D may be TRBD1 (6 bases). The clonotype was recovered from a human donor in good health. Sample: CD4+ T cells from PBMCs. CDR3 region: CASSSGTPQETQYF. The CDR3 DNA reads as TGCGCCAGCAGCTCGGGGACACCCCAAGAGACCCAGTACTTC.